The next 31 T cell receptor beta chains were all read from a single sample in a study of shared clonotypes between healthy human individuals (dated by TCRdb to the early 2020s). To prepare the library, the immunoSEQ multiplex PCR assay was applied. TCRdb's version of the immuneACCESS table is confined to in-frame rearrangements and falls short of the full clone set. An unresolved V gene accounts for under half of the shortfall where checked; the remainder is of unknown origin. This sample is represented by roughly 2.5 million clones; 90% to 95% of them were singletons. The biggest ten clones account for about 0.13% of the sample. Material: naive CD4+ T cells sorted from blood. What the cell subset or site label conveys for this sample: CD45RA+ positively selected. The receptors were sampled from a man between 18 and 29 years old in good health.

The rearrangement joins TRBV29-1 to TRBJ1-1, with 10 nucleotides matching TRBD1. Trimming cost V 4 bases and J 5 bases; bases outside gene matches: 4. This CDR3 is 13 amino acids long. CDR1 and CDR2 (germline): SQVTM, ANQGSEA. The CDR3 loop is CSVVGQGETEAFF. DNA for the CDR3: TGCAGCGTTGTAGGACAGGGGGAGACTGAAGCTTTCTTT.

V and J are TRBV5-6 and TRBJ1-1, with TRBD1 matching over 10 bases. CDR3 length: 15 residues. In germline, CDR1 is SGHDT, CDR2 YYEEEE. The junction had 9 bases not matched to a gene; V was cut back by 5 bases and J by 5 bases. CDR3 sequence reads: CASRSPTGGETEAFF. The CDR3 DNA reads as TGTGCCAGCAGATCCCCGACAGGGGGCGAGACTGAAGCTTTCTTT.

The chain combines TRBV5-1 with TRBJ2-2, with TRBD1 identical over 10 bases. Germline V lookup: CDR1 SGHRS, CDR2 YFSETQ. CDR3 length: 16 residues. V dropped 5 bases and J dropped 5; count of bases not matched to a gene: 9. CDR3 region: CASSPAGQGWTGELFF. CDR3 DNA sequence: TGCGCCAGCAGTCCCGCGGGACAGGGGTGGACCGGGGAGCTGTTTTTT. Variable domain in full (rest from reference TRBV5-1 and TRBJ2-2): KAGVTQTPRYLIKTRGQQVTLSCSPISGHRSVSWYQQTPGQGLQFLFEYFSETQRNKGNFPGRFSGRQFSNSRSEMNVSTLELGDSALYLCASSPAGQGWTGELFFGEGSRLTVL.

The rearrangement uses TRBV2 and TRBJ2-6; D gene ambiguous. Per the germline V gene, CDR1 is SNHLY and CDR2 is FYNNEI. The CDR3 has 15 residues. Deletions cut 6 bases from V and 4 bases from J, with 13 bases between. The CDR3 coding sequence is TGTGCCAGCAGGGTAACAGAGGCCGGGGCCAACGTCCTGACTTTC. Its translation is CASRVTEAGANVLTF.

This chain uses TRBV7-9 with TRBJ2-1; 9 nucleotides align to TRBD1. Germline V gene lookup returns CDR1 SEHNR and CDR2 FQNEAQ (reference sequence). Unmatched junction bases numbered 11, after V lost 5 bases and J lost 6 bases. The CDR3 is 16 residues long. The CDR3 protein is CASSVLDRGRVNEQFF. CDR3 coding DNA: TGTGCCAGCAGCGTATTGGACAGGGGACGAGTCAATGAGCAGTTCTTC.

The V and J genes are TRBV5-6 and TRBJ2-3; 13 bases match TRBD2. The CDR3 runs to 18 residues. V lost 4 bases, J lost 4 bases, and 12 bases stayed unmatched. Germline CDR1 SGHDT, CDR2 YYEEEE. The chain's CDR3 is CASSKTSGRRGWPDTQYF. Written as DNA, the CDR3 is TGTGCCAGCAGCAAGACTAGCGGGAGGAGGGGTTGGCCAGATACGCAGTATTTT.

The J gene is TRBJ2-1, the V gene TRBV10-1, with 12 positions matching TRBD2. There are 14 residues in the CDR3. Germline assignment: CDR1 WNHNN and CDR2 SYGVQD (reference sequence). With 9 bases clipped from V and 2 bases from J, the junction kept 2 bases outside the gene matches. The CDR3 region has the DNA TGCGCCAGGCCTAGCGGGAGGGCCTACAATGAGCAGTTCTTC. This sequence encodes CARPSGRAYNEQFF.

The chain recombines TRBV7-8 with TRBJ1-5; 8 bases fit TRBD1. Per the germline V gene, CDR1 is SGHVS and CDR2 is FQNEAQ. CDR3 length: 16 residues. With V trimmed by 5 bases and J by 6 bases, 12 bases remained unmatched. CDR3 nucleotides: TGTGCCAGCAGCGCCCTATCAGGGGGCATTCGTCAGCCCCAGCATTTT. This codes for CASSALSGGIRQPQHF.

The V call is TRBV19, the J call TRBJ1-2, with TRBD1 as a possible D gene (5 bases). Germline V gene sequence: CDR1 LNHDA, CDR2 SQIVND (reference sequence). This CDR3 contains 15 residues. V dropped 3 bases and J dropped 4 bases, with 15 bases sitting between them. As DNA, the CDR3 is TGTGCCAGTAGTATTGGGCAGGGCTCGACCTATGGCTACACCTTC. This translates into CASSIGQGSTYGYTF.

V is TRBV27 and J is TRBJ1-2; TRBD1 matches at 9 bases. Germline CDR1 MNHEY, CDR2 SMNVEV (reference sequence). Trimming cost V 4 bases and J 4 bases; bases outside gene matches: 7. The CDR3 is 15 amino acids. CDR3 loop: CASSSNRGRSYGYTF. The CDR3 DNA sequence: TGTGCCAGCAGTTCGAACAGGGGGCGTAGCTATGGCTACACCTTC.

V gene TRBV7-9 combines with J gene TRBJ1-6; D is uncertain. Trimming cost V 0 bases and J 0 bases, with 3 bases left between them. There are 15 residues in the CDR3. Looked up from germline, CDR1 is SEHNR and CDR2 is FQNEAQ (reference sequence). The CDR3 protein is CASSLADSYNSPLHF. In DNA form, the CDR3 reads TGTGCCAGCAGCTTAGCGGACTCCTATAATTCACCCCTCCACTTT.

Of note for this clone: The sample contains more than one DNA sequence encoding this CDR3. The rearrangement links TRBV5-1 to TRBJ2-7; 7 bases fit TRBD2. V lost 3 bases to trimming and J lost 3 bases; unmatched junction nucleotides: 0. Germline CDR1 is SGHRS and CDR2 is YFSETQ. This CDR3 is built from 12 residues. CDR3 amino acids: CASSWEGYEQYF. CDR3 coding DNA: TGCGCCAGCAGCTGGGAGGGCTACGAGCAGTACTTC.

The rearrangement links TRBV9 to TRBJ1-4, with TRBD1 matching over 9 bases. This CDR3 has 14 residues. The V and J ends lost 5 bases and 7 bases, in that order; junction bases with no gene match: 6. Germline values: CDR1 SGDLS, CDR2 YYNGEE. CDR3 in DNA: TGTGCCAGCAGTAACGACAGGGGGTCTGAAAAACTGTTTTTT. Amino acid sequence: CASSNDRGSEKLFF.

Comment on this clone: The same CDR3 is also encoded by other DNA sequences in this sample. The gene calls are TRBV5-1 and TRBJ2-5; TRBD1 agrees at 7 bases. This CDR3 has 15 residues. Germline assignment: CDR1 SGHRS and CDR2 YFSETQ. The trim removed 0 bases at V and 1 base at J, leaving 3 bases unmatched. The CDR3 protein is CASSLAAGGQETQYF. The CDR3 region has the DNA TGCGCCAGCAGCTTGGCGGCAGGGGGCCAAGAGACCCAGTACTTC. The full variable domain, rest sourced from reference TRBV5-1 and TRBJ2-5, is KAGVTQTPRYLIKTRGQQVTLSCSPISGHRSVSWYQQTPGQGLQFLFEYFSETQRNKGNFPGRFSGRQFSNSRSEMNVSTLELGDSALYLCASSLAAGGQETQYFGPGTRLLVL.

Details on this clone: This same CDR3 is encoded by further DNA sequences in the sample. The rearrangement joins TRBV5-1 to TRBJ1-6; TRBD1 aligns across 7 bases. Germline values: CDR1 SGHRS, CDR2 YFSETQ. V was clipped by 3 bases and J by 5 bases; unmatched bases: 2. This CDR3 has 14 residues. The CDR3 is CASSSGQDNSPLHF. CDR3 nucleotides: TGCGCCAGCAGCTCCGGACAGGATAATTCACCCCTCCACTTT.

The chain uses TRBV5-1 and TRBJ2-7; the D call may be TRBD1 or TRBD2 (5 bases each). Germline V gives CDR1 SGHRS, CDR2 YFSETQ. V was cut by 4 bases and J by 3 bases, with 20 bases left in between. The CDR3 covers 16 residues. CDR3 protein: CASSPAPGTTLYEQYF. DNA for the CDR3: TGCGCCAGCAGCCCGGCCCCCGGGACGACTCTCTACGAGCAGTACTTC. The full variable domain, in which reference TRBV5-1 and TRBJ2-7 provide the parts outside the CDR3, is KAGVTQTPRYLIKTRGQQVTLSCSPISGHRSVSWYQQTPGQGLQFLFEYFSETQRNKGNFPGRFSGRQFSNSRSEMNVSTLELGDSALYLCASSPAPGTTLYEQYFGPGTRLTVT.

CDR3 in DNA: TGTGCCAGTAAAACTAGCGGGAGTGTTACTGAGCAGTTCTTC. This translates into CASKTSGSVTEQFF. This chain connects TRBV19 to TRBJ2-1; 11 bases line up with TRBD2. The germline V gene encodes CDR1 LNHDA and CDR2 SQIVND (reference sequence). This CDR3 contains 14 residues. V shed 7 bases, J shed 9 bases, and the junction held 8 bases outside the gene matches.

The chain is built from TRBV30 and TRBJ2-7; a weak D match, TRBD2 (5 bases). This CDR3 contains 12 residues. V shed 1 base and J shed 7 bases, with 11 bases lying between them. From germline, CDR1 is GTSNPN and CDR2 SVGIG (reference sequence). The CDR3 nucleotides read TGTGCCTGGAGTGGATTTCGAGGGGAGCAGTACTTC. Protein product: CAWSGFRGEQYF.

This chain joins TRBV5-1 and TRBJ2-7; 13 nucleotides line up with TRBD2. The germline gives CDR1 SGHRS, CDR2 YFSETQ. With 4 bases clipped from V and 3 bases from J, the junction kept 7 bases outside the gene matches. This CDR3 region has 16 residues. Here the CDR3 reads CASSPPGLAGIYEQYF. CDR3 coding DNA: TGCGCCAGCAGCCCCCCGGGACTAGCGGGAATCTACGAGCAGTACTTC.

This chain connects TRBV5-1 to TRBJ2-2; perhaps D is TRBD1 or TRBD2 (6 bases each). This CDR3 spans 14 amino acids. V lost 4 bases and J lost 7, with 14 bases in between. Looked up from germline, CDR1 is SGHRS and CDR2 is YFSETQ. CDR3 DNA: TGCGCCAGCAGCCCGGAGGGGGGAAACGGGGAGCTGTTTTTT. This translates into CASSPEGGNGELFF.

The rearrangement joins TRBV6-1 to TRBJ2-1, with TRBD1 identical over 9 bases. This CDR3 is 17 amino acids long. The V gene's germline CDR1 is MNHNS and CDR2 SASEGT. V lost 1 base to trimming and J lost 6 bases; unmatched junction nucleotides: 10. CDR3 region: CASSEGGYRDRANEQFF. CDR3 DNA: TGTGCCAGCAGTGAAGGAGGATACCGGGACAGGGCCAATGAGCAGTTCTTC.

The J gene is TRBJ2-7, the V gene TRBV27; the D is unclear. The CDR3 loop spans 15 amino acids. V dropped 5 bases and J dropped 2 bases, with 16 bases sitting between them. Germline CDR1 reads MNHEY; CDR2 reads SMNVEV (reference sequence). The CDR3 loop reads CASSPWTDPPYEQYF. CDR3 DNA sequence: TGTGCCAGCAGTCCGTGGACGGATCCTCCCTACGAGCAGTACTTC.

CDR3 loop: CASSIVGQGGNQPQHF. Written as DNA, the CDR3 is TGTGCCAGTAGTATAGTTGGTCAGGGTGGCAATCAGCCCCAGCATTTT. The chain has TRBV19 and TRBJ1-5, with D possibly matching TRBD1 (5 bases). Per the germline V gene, CDR1 is LNHDA and CDR2 is SQIVND (reference sequence). The CDR3 extends over 16 amino acids. V was shortened by 1 base and J by 2 bases, with 12 bases between the two germline ends.

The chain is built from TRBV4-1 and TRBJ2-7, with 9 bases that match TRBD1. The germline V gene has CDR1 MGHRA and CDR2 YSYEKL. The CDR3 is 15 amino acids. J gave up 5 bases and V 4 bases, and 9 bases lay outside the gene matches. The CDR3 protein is CASSRSQGARDEQYF. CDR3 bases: TGCGCCAGCAGCCGATCACAGGGGGCGCGGGACGAGCAGTACTTC.

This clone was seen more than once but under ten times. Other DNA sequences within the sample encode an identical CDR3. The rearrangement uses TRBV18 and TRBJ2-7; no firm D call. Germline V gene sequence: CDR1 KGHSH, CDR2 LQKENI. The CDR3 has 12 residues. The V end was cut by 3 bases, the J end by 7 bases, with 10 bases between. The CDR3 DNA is TGTGCCAGCTCACCCGACTCAGGTGAGCAGTACTTC. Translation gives CASSPDSGEQYF.

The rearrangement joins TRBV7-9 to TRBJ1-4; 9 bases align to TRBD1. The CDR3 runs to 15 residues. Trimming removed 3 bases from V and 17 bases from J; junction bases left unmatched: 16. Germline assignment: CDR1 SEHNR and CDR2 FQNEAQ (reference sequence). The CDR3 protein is CASSLGDRVPAFEFF. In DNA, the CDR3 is TGTGCCAGCAGCTTGGGGGACAGGGTACCTGCGTTCGAATTTTTT.

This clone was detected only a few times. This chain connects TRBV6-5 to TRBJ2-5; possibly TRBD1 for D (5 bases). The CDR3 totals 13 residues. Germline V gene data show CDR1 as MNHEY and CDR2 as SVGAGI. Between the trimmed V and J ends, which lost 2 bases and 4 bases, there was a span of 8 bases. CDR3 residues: CASSYGAGETQYF. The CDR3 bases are TGTGCCAGCAGTTACGGGGCCGGAGAGACCCAGTACTTC.

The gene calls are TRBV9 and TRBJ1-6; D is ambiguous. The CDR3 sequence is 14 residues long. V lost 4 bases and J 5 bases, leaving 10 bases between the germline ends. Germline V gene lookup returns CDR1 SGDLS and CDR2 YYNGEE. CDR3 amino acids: CASSLEGNNSPLHF. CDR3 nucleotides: TGTGCCAGCAGCCTGGAGGGAAATAATTCACCCCTCCACTTT. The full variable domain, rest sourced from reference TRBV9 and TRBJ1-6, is DSGVTQTPKHLITATGQRVTLRCSPRSGDLSVYWYQQSLDQGLQFLIQYYNGEERAKGNILERFSAQQFPDLHSELNLSSLELGDSALYFCASSLEGNNSPLHFGNGTRLTVT.

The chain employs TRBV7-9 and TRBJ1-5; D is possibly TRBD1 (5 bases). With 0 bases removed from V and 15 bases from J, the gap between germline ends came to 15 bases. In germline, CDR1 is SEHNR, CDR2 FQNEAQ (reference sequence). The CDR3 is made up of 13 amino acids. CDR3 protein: CASSLAPGRPRHF. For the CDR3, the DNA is TGTGCCAGCAGCTTAGCCCCGGGACGGCCTAGGCATTTT. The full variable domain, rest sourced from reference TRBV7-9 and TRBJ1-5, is DTGVSQNPRHKITKRGQNVTFRCDPISEHNRLYWYRQTLGQGPEFLTYFQNEAQLEKSRLLSDRFSAERPKGSFSTLEIQRTEQGDSAMYLCASSLAPGRPRHFGDGTRLSIL.

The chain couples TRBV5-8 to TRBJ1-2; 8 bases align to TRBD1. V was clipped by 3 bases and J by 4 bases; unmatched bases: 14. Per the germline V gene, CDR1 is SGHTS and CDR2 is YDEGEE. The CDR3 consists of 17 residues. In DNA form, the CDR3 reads TGTGCCAGCAGCTATTGGGACCGCAGACAGGGGAGCTATGGCTACACCTTC. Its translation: CASSYWDRRQGSYGYTF. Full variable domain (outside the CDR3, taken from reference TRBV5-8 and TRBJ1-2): EAGVTQSPTHLIKTRGQQATLRCSPISGHTSVYWYQQALGLGLQFLLWYDEGEERNRGNFPPRFSGRQFPNYSSELNVNALELEDSALYLCASSYWDRRQGSYGYTFGSGTRLTVV.

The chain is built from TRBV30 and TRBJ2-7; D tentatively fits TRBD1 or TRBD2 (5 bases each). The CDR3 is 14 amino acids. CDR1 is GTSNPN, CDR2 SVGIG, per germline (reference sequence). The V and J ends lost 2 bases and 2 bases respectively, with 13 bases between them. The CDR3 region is CAWSFRDGAYEQYF. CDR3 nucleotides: TGTGCCTGGAGTTTCCGGGACGGAGCCTACGAGCAGTACTTC.